What follows are 4 T cell receptor beta chains derived from one specimen sequenced in a study of OX40 agonist ivuxolimab in advanced cancers. Sequenced by immunoSEQ multiplex PCR; TCRdb stores in-frame clones only, minus some. The table shows fewer than 85,000 clones, with approximately 84% occurring only once. Sequencing was performed on CD4+ or CD8+ T cells sorted from blood, taken in a trial of the OX40 agonist ivuxolimab. The receptors stem from an adult with an advanced solid tumor such as melanoma, head and neck, liver or kidney cancer.

The chain joins TRBV7-9 to TRBJ2-2; no clear D. CDR3 size: 15 residues. Germline V gene sequence: CDR1 SEHNR, CDR2 FQNEAQ (reference sequence). Trimming took 1 base from V and 1 from J, leaving 7 bases between them. For the CDR3, the DNA is TGTGCCAGCAGCTTAGGGACCGGGAACACCGGGGAGCTGTTTTTT. This gives the protein CASSLGTGNTGELFF.

The V and J genes are TRBV7-9 and TRBJ2-5; 8 positions agree with TRBD1. With the DNA end fitting TRBJ2-7 better, the J assignment may be wrong. Germline lookup yields CDR1 SEHNR and CDR2 FQNEAQ (reference sequence). This CDR3 is built from 14 residues. In DNA form, the CDR3 reads TGTGCCAGCAGCCCCGGGACAGGCTTCTACGAGCAGTACTTC. This codes for CASSPGTGFYEQYF.

The gene calls are TRBV11-2 and TRBJ1-1; D is undetermined. The CDR3 length is 16 residues. Deletions cut 2 bases from V and 3 bases from J, with 16 bases between. CDR1 is SGHAT and CDR2 is FQNNGV in the germline V gene. The CDR3 DNA follows: TGTGCCAGCAGCTTAATGGTGGGGTGGAGGGACACTGAAGCTTTCTTT. This translates into CASSLMVGWRDTEAFF.

The chain combines TRBV6-5 with TRBJ2-6; D unresolved. Trimming removed 2 bases at V and 4 bases at J, with 9 bases between. This CDR3 contains 15 residues. Germline CDR1 is MNHEY and CDR2 is SVGAGI. CDR3 region: CASSYQRSGANVLTF. The DNA of the CDR3 is TGTGCCAGCAGTTACCAACGGTCCGGGGCCAACGTCCTGACTTTC.